This T cell receptor (beta chain) was sequenced in a study of T cells expressing NK-cell markers. Whole-study context: Sorted CD3+CD56+NKG2C+, CD3+CD56+NKG2C- and CD3+CD56-NKG2C+ T-cell subsets were beta-chain profiled.

Of note for this clonotype: Antigen unknown.

In germline, CDR1 is MNHNS, CDR2 SASEGT. CDR3 length: 15 amino acids. TCRdb re-analyzed the 5' RACE reads; it lists each CDR3 protein once, without DNA. The table for this sample gives 450,000 to 600,000 distinct CDR3 sequences. The study's findings and limits: These clonotypes additionally ranked first within the CD3+CD56-NKG2C+ fraction of several donors.

The sequencing input was blood T cells: a sorted CD56 or NKG2C T cell subset, CD4+ or CD8+ T cells, or bulk PBMC T cells (not recorded which). This sequence was found in a man aged 18 to 29 in good health. This chain connects TRBV6-1 to TRBJ1-5; TCRdb outputs TRBD1, but without DNA this stays unchecked. CDR3 sequence reads: CASRSGGYGNQPQHF.